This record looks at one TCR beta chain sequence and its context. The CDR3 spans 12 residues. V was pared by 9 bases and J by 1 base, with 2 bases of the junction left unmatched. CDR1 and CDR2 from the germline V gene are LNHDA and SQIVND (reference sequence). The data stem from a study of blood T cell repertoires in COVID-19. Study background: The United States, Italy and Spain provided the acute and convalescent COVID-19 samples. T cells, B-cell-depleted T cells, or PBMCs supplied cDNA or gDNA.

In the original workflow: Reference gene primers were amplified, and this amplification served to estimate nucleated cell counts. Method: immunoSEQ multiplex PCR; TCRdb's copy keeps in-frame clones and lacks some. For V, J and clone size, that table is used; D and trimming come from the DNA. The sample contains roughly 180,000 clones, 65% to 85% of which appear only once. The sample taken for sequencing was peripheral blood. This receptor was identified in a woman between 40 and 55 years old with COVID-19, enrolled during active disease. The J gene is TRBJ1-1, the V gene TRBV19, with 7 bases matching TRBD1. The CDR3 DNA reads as TGTGCCAGCCGGACAGGGAACACTGAAGCTTTCTTT. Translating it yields CASRTGNTEAFF.